There are a few counts of the clone carrying this T cell receptor beta chain. Its cognate antigen is unknown. TCRdb independently ran MiXCR on the reads; one entry per CDR3 protein. The sample records 380,000 or so distinct CDR3 sequences, about 34% being singletons. The sample belongs to a study of T cell repertoires in cytomegalovirus infection. This sample comprised cultured PBMCs, obtained from culture after CMV antigen stimulation. The TCR comes from a human donor in good health (CMV status not recorded). Some clones in this sample may be carry-over from other donors' samples.

CDR3 coding DNA: TGTGCCAGCAGTTTACGAGCGGGAGGATCCCACGAGCAGTACTTC. Amino acids: CASSLRAGGSHEQYF. V gene TRBV28 combines with J gene TRBJ2-7; 9 nucleotides agree with TRBD2. Germline V lookup: CDR1 MDHEN, CDR2 SYDVKM. V dropped 2 bases and J dropped 5; count of bases not matched to a gene: 7. The CDR3 runs 15 residues.